A selection of T cell receptor beta chains follows, all from one sample in a study of blood T cell repertoires in COVID-19. The protocol was immunoSEQ multiplex PCR, while the TCRdb copy is restricted to in-frame clones and leaves out a portion. The sample shows 150,000 to 250,000 clones, 75% to 90% of them seen only once. The sequenced material came from PBMCs or T cells enriched from blood (not recorded which). These receptors were obtained from a woman under 40 who had recovered from COVID-19. The CDR3 runs from the conserved cysteine through the conserved F or W. The D gene is left open where the match is weak. Clone size appears in some rows only: once, few, many, or a class for an expanded clone.

clone_size	d_call	j_call	v_call	cdr3_nt	cdr3_aa
NA	NA	TRBJ1-1	TRBV9	TGTGCCAGCAGCGTAGTTCAGGTGTTGAACACTGAAGCTTTCTTT	CASSVVQVLNTEAFF
once	NA	TRBJ1-4	TRBV5-1	TGCGCCAGCAGCTTGGATCCGGCAACTAATGAAAAACTGTTTTTT	CASSLDPATNEKLFF
few	NA	TRBJ2-5	TRBV4-3	TGCGCCAGCAGCCAAGATCGGGAGACCCAGTACTTC	CASSQDRETQYF
NA	NA	TRBJ1-6	TRBV28	TGTGCCAGCAGTCTCAGGGTTAGGAGTTCACCCCTCCACTTT	CASSLRVRSSPLHF
NA	TRBD1	TRBJ1-3	TRBV7-2	TGTGCCAGCAGTAGACAGGGGGACTTCTCTGGAAACACCATATATTTT	CASSRQGDFSGNTIYF
NA	NA	TRBJ2-3	TRBV7-9	TGTGCCAGCAGCTTCCGAGATACGCAGTATTTT	CASSFRDTQYF
NA	NA	TRBJ1-6	TRBV5-1	TGCGCCAGCAGCTCCTCTAGCTCCTATAATTCACCCCTCCACTTT	CASSSSSSYNSPLHF
NA	NA	TRBJ1-1	TRBV9	TGTGCCAGCAGTAGTCATGGGGCGAACACTGAAGCTTTCTTT	CASSSHGANTEAFF
once	NA	TRBJ2-7	TRBV12-3/TRBV12-4	TGTGCCAGCGGGGGCTACATGACCTACGAGCAGTACTTC	CASGGYMTYEQYF
NA	NA	TRBJ1-1	TRBV25-1	TGTGCCAGCAGTGCCTTCGGGGGGATGAACACTGAAGCTTTCTTT	CASSAFGGMNTEAFF
NA	NA	TRBJ2-7	TRBV19	TGTGCCAGTAGTATACGGCAGGGTGACGAGCAGTACTTC	CASSIRQGDEQYF
once	NA	TRBJ2-5	TRBV7-9	TGTGCCAGCAGCTTACAGGGACTGCCCCAAGAGACCCAGTACTTC	CASSLQGLPQETQYF
NA	TRBD1	TRBJ2-5	TRBV5-6	TGTGCCAGCAGCCTCTTCCGGACAGGCTCTCGGGAGACCCAGTACTTC	CASSLFRTGSRETQYF
NA	TRBD2	TRBJ2-2	TRBV4-2	TGTGCCAGCAGCCCCCTGGGAGGGGCGAACACCGGGGAGCTGTTTTTT	CASSPLGGANTGELFF
NA	TRBD2	TRBJ2-5	TRBV6-1	TGTGCCAGCAGTGAAGCCCTCGGGGGGATCGGAGAGACCCAGTACTTC	CASSEALGGIGETQYF
NA	NA	TRBJ1-2	TRBV6-5	TGTGCCAGCAGTCCCAGCGCTAACTATGGCTACACCTTC	CASSPSANYGYTF
NA	NA	TRBJ1-1	TRBV7-3	TGTGCCAGCAGCTTATTCGTAAACACTGAAGCTTTCTTT	CASSLFVNTEAFF
NA	NA	TRBJ2-1	TRBV9	TGTGCCAGCAGCGTAGATGGGCAGGGGATCTACAATGAGCAGTTCTTC	CASSVDGQGIYNEQFF
NA	TRBD2	TRBJ2-7	TRBV11-1	TGTGCCAGCAGCCATACCTCCGGGACTAGCGGGTACGAGCAGTACTTC	CASSHTSGTSGYEQYF
NA	NA	TRBJ1-1	TRBV7-2	TGTGCCAGCAGCGCCGACAGTCGCACTGAAGCTTTCTTT	CASSADSRTEAFF